This T cell receptor (beta chain) was sequenced in a study of cytotoxic CD8 clonotypes in ibrutinib-treated CLL. Study background: For this cohort, patients were some eleven relapsed/refractory and some 15 treatment-naive, while 17 were IGHV unmutated. Across samples, productive templates numbered 250,000 to 300,000 and productive rearrangements reached 75,000 to 100,000 on average. Among patients, around 25 responded partially and 2 completely; around 14 then stayed remitted and around 12 progressed after median 68 months.

Turning to this clone: Its antigen is still unknown.

The CDR3 has 13 amino acids. V was pared by 1 base and J by 5 bases, with 6 bases between. The germline V gene encodes CDR1 SGHTA and CDR2 FQGNSA. TCRdb keeps only in-frame clones here, not all; method: immunoSEQ multiplex PCR. The sample has around 310,000 clones; roughly 85% are singletons. Study-wide points: Clonality increased at ibrutinib response, then returned toward baseline at progression.

The J gene is TRBJ2-1, the V gene TRBV7-2; no firm D call. The TCR comes from a human donor with chronic lymphocytic leukemia. This specimen consisted of PBMCs, obtained before ibrutinib treatment. The CDR3 sequence: CASSLGFHNEQFF. The CDR3 nucleotides read TGTGCCAGCAGCTTAGGATTTCACAATGAGCAGTTCTTC.